These 9 T cell receptor beta chains were sequenced from one sample in a study of PD-L1 blockade in urothelial cancer (dated by TCRdb to 2016 to 2017). What the time point label conveys for this sample: pretreatment peripheral blood. The library came from the immunoSEQ multiplex PCR assay. TCRdb holds this immuneACCESS table with in-frame rearrangements only. Some clones are missing; in checked studies, unresolved V genes explain under half, and the rest has no known cause. The sample data list approximately 63,000 clones, and roughly four fifths of these were observed just once. The ten largest clones represent roughly 1.5% of the sample. The sequences come from PBMCs, collected around atezolizumab (anti-PD-L1) treatment. The receptors shown here come from a man in his 70s with urothelial cancer.

The J gene is TRBJ1-1, the V gene TRBV28; 8 bases line up with TRBD1. V trimming: 3 bases; J trimming: 8 bases; junction bases outside the gene matches: 8. The germline V gene has CDR1 MDHEN and CDR2 SYDVKM. This CDR3 is 14 amino acids long. The chain's CDR3 is CASSLRQGAGEAFF. The CDR3 DNA is TGTGCCAGCAGTTTGCGTCAGGGGGCCGGAGAAGCTTTCTTT.

The chain combines TRBV6-5 with TRBJ2-1; 9 bases match TRBD2. Trimming took 10 bases from V and 5 from J; bases not matched to a gene: 6. Germline loops: CDR1 MNHEY, CDR2 SVGAGI. This CDR3 spans 13 amino acids. The CDR3 DNA reads TGTGCCACCTCTAGCGGGACGCACAATGAGCAGTTCTTC. This translates into CATSSGTHNEQFF.

The chain has TRBV7-3 and TRBJ1-4; a weak D match, TRBD1 (6 bases). Germline CDR1 and CDR2: SGHTA and FQGTGA. This CDR3 comprises 14 residues. The germline V and J ends were trimmed by 4 bases and 4 bases, with 10 bases remaining between them. The CDR3 nucleotides are TGTGCCAGCAGCTCGGACAGTGATAATGAAAAACTGTTTTTT. This gives the protein CASSSDSDNEKLFF.

The chain has TRBV4-3 and TRBJ2-1; the match to TRBD2 covers 10 bases. The V gene's germline CDR1 is LGHNA and CDR2 YSLEER. The CDR3 length is 15 residues. The V segment lost 2 bases and the J segment 8 bases; nucleotides outside the gene matches: 6. The DNA of the CDR3 is TGCGCCAGCAGCCAAAGGAGCGGGAGGGTAGATGAGCAGTTCTTC. Amino acid sequence: CASSQRSGRVDEQFF.

The genes are TRBV5-8 and TRBJ2-1, with TRBD2 identical over 13 bases. Germline lookup yields CDR1 SGHTS and CDR2 YDEGEE. Trimming removed 2 bases from V and 10 bases from J; junction bases left unmatched: 6. The CDR3 has 15 residues. CDR3 residues: CASSLGTSGTNEQFF. For the CDR3, the DNA is TGTGCCAGCAGCTTAGGGACTAGCGGGACAAACGAGCAGTTCTTC.

The gene calls are TRBV7-2 and TRBJ2-7; 7 bases line up with TRBD1. V shed 4 bases and J 2 bases; nucleotides not matched to a gene: 14. The germline gives CDR1 SGHTA, CDR2 FQGNSA. This CDR3 is 17 amino acids long. CDR3 amino acids: CASSSLGTQGTPYEQYF. CDR3 nucleotides: TGTGCCAGCAGCTCCCTGGGGACACAGGGGACACCCTACGAGCAGTACTTC.

The chain combines TRBV6-1 with TRBJ1-1; D may be TRBD1 (6 bases). V gave up 5 bases and J gave up 1 base, with 8 bases separating them. Germline CDR1 reads MNHNS; CDR2 reads SASEGT. This CDR3 has 13 residues. The CDR3 coding sequence is TGTGCCAGCAGTCTGACAGGGAACACTGAAGCTTTCTTT. Its translation is CASSLTGNTEAFF.

The chain links TRBV13 to TRBJ2-2; 8 nucleotides align to TRBD2. J lost 8 bases, V lost 5 bases, and 13 bases had no gene match. The CDR3 length is 16 residues. Germline CDR1 reads PRHDT; CDR2 reads FYEKMQ (reference sequence). CDR3 bases: TGTGCCAGCAGCAATCCGGGACTAGGTTCCAGGGGGGAGCTGTTTTTT. Its translation is CASSNPGLGSRGELFF. The whole variable domain, filled in from reference TRBV13 and TRBJ2-2, reads AAGVIQSPRHLIKEKRETATLKCYPIPRHDTVYWYQQGPGQDPQFLISFYEKMQSDKGSIPDRFSAQQFSDYHSELNMSSLELGDSALYFCASSNPGLGSRGELFFGEGSRLTVL.

This rearrangement joins TRBV9 to TRBJ1-4; D not certain. The CDR3 sequence is 14 residues long. Germline V CDR1 and CDR2: SGDLS, YYNGEE. Trimming shortened V by 3 bases and J by 0 bases, and 6 bases separated the two germline ends. The CDR3 loop reads CASSAFPTNEKLFF. The DNA for the CDR3 is TGTGCCAGCAGCGCCTTCCCAACTAATGAAAAACTGTTTTTT.